Below are 2 T cell receptor beta chains sequenced from a single sample in a study of blood T cell repertoires in COVID-19. The table came from immunoSEQ multiplex PCR; TCRdb's copy has only in-frame clones and leaves some out. The data show under 250,000 clones, 82% seen once. Sequenced: peripheral blood. The source is an elderly woman with acute or convalescent COVID-19.

V and J are TRBV5-1 and TRBJ1-2; 7 positions match TRBD1. The CDR3 length is 14 residues. Trimming cost V 4 bases and J 7 bases; bases outside gene matches: 10. The germline gives CDR1 SGHRS, CDR2 YFSETQ. The CDR3 DNA follows: TGCGCCAGCAGCCCCGGGACAGCCGGTTTTGGCTACACCTTC. As protein: CASSPGTAGFGYTF.

A few counts support this clone. The V gene is TRBV23-1, the J gene TRBJ2-7; 8 nucleotides match TRBD1. TRBV23-1 is an ORF; its function is uncertain. V lost 8 bases and J lost 0; bases outside the gene matches: 12. This CDR3 is built from 16 residues. The CDR3 protein is CASPANPGQDSYEQYF. In DNA form, the CDR3 reads TGCGCCAGCCCTGCCAATCCGGGACAGGACTCCTACGAGCAGTACTTC.